The rows below give T cell receptor beta chains drawn from one sample of a study of blood T cell repertoires in COVID-19. Libraries were prepared by immunoSEQ multiplex PCR; TCRdb keeps only in-frame clonotypes and omits some of them. The table lists 150,000 or so clones, about nine tenths of them singletons, with about 5.7% in the top ten. Input material: peripheral blood. These receptor sequences come from a man at least 80 years old with acute or convalescent COVID-19. The CDR3 runs from the conserved cysteine through the conserved F or W. Fields, in order: V gene, J gene, clone size, CDR3 protein. The size field is filled for only some rows; it gives once, few, many or a size class.

V gene: TRBV18
J gene: TRBJ1-4
clone size: -
CDR3 protein: CASSLESGINEKLFF

V gene: TRBV12-5
J gene: TRBJ2-7
clone size: -
CDR3 protein: CASGLPYQGHEQYF

V gene: TRBV28
J gene: TRBJ1-3
clone size: -
CDR3 protein: CASSGRGQTGNTIYF

V gene: TRBV28
J gene: TRBJ1-6
clone size: -
CDR3 protein: CASSSVAESNSPLHF

V gene: TRBV19
J gene: TRBJ1-5
clone size: -
CDR3 protein: CASSNQGNSNQPQHF

V gene: TRBV7-9
J gene: TRBJ2-7
clone size: -
CDR3 protein: CASSWGVTYEQYF

V gene: TRBV11-2
J gene: TRBJ2-7
clone size: -
CDR3 protein: CASSLDLVEEQYF

V gene: TRBV11-2
J gene: TRBJ1-2
clone size: once
CDR3 protein: CASSSGGGSYGYTF

V gene: TRBV11-2
J gene: TRBJ2-7
clone size: -
CDR3 protein: CASSLDMYEQYF

V gene: TRBV29-1
J gene: TRBJ2-3
clone size: few
CDR3 protein: CSVLGTSGFTDTQYF

V gene: TRBV11-2
J gene: TRBJ2-7
clone size: -
CDR3 protein: CASSFGDRDYEQYF

V gene: TRBV3-1/TRBV3-2
J gene: TRBJ1-1
clone size: -
CDR3 protein: CASSPRGRDTEAFF

V gene: TRBV24-1
J gene: TRBJ2-3
clone size: -
CDR3 protein: CATSEIAGSTDTQYF

V gene: TRBV6-1
J gene: TRBJ1-2
clone size: -
CDR3 protein: CASSEAVRGGNYGYTF

V gene: TRBV25-1
J gene: TRBJ1-1
clone size: -
CDR3 protein: CASSEAGLNTEAFF

V gene: TRBV28
J gene: TRBJ1-2
clone size: -
CDR3 protein: CASSLGGQGVALYGYTF

V gene: TRBV4-1
J gene: TRBJ2-4
clone size: -
CDR3 protein: CASSQDSIGASGRRAKNIQYF

V gene: TRBV29-1
J gene: TRBJ1-1
clone size: -
CDR3 protein: CSADTNTEAFF

V gene: TRBV21-1
J gene: TRBJ2-1
clone size: -
CDR3 protein: CASSKWGTGGELREQFF

V gene: TRBV5-4
J gene: TRBJ1-5
clone size: -
CDR3 protein: CASSLGGQSNQPQHF

V gene: TRBV19
J gene: TRBJ2-2
clone size: -
CDR3 protein: CASRTGGDAGELFF

V gene: TRBV2
J gene: TRBJ1-5
clone size: -
CDR3 protein: CASTQGPPQPQHF

V gene: TRBV28
J gene: TRBJ2-1
clone size: -
CDR3 protein: CASPPSHGNINEQFF

V gene: TRBV2
J gene: TRBJ2-7
clone size: -
CDR3 protein: CASSAQDRARTGYEQYF

V gene: TRBV24-1
J gene: TRBJ1-2
clone size: -
CDR3 protein: CATSDPRTGGAYGYTF

V gene: TRBV5-4
J gene: TRBJ2-2
clone size: -
CDR3 protein: CASSLAVAVTGELFF

V gene: TRBV11-3
J gene: TRBJ2-1
clone size: -
CDR3 protein: CASSPGGSYNEQFF

V gene: TRBV15
J gene: TRBJ2-7
clone size: once
CDR3 protein: CATSMPKAETSYEQYF

V gene: TRBV27
J gene: TRBJ2-7
clone size: -
CDR3 protein: CASSKGGVREQYF

V gene: TRBV19
J gene: TRBJ1-2
clone size: -
CDR3 protein: CASSPPPGQGARGYTF

V gene: TRBV2
J gene: TRBJ2-3
clone size: -
CDR3 protein: CASSDWAGNTDTQYF

V gene: TRBV11-1
J gene: TRBJ2-7
clone size: few
CDR3 protein: CASSQPDTDSYEQYF

V gene: TRBV5-1
J gene: TRBJ1-1
clone size: -
CDR3 protein: CASSLSGYTEAFF

V gene: TRBV2
J gene: TRBJ2-5
clone size: -
CDR3 protein: CASSRSSGGRETQYF

V gene: TRBV2
J gene: TRBJ1-2
clone size: -
CDR3 protein: CASTFWGGSGYTF

V gene: TRBV2
J gene: TRBJ1-5
clone size: -
CDR3 protein: CASSESEDQPQHF

V gene: TRBV28
J gene: TRBJ1-1
clone size: -
CDR3 protein: CASSLQRRVGIDTEAFF

V gene: TRBV18
J gene: TRBJ2-1
clone size: -
CDR3 protein: CASSPLRQYNEQFF

V gene: TRBV2
J gene: TRBJ2-7
clone size: -
CDR3 protein: CASSSGTRVPYEQYF

V gene: TRBV3-1/TRBV3-2
J gene: TRBJ2-7
clone size: -
CDR3 protein: CASSPQDRGVQYF